The source of this T cell receptor beta chain is a study of cytomegalovirus exposure and HLA in healthy donors. Samples came from healthy bone marrow donors. This PCR relied on a set of 60 Vbeta primers and 13 Jbeta primers. Using immunoSEQ multiplex PCR, the repertoire was profiled, and TCRdb retains in-frame clones only, with some absent. The sample carries 150,000 to 200,000 clones, over 75% recorded once. This TCR was sampled from a young woman in good health and CMV-seronegative. The sequencing input was PBMCs.

CDR3 sequence (DNA): TGTGCCAGCAGCCTAACGACTAGCGGGAGCTACGAGCAGTACTTC. Amino acids: CASSLTTSGSYEQYF. The chain uses TRBV6-5 and TRBJ2-7; 12 nucleotides match TRBD2. The CDR3 covers 15 residues. The germline V gene has CDR1 MNHEY and CDR2 SVGAGI. With 6 bases clipped from V and 3 bases from J, the junction kept 6 bases outside the gene matches.